One sample yielded the 15 T cell receptor beta chains listed below, sequenced in a study of T cells expressing NK-cell markers. TCRdb processed the 5' RACE reads again and assigns one entry to each CDR3 protein, with no DNA. This table holds 200,000 to 300,000 distinct CDR3 sequences. What was sequenced was blood T cells: a sorted CD56 or NKG2C T cell subset, CD4+ or CD8+ T cells, or bulk PBMC T cells (not recorded which). These TCRs come from a woman between 18 and 70 years old in good health.

The rearrangement links TRBV12-3 or TRBV12-4 to TRBJ1-6; TCRdb calls TRBD1, which cannot be checked without DNA. The CDR3 spans 14 residues. CDR3 sequence reads: CASRPNRGDSPLHF.

The chain is built from TRBV24-1 and TRBJ2-7; the TRBD2 assignment by TCRdb is unverifiable without DNA. This CDR3 is 12 amino acids long. Germline V gives CDR1 KGHDR, CDR2 SFDVKD. The CDR3 loop reads CATLCGGYEQYF.

This chain connects TRBV11-1 to TRBJ2-3. The CDR3 sequence is 14 residues long. Germline V gene sequence: CDR1 SGHAT, CDR2 FQDESV (reference sequence). The CDR3 sequence: CASSLEVITDTQYF. Supplemented by reference TRBV11-1 and TRBJ2-3, the full variable domain reads EAEVAQSPRYKITEKSQAVAFWCDPISGHATLYWYRQILGQGPELLVQFQDESVVDDSQLPKDRFSAERLKGVDSTLKIQPAELGDSAMYLCASSLEVITDTQYFGPGTRLTVL.

The chain is built from TRBV21-1 and TRBJ2-3; TCRdb outputs TRBD2, but without DNA this stays unchecked. TRBV21-1 is a pseudogene locus. The CDR3 loop spans 14 amino acids. This chain's CDR3 is CATGLFEGGDTQYF.

The chain links TRBV9 to TRBJ1-2; TCRdb indicates TRBD1, and absent DNA this call remains unverified. Germline assignment: CDR1 SGDLS and CDR2 YYNGEE. This CDR3 is built from 15 residues. The CDR3 region is CASSDTGYANYGYTF.

The chain links TRBV7-3 to TRBJ2-3; TCRdb lists TRBD2, though no DNA is available to test this call. Germline V gene lookup returns CDR1 SGHTA and CDR2 FQGTGA. The CDR3 extends over 14 amino acids. The CDR3 loop reads CASSLIAGENTQYF. The full variable domain, with the rest looked up from reference TRBV7-3 and TRBJ2-3, is GAGVSQTPSNKVTEKGKYVELRCDPISGHTALYWYRQSLGQGPEFLIYFQGTGAADDSGLPNDRFFAVRPEGSVSTLKIQRTERGDSAVYLCASSLIAGENTQYFGPGTRLTVL.

The rearrangement joins TRBV7-2 to TRBJ1-2; the TRBD1 assignment by TCRdb is unverifiable without DNA. This CDR3 region has 17 residues. Germline values: CDR1 SGHTA, CDR2 FQGNSA. The CDR3: CASSLTAGSLANYGYTF.

This chain connects TRBV27 to TRBJ2-1. The CDR3 extends over 13 amino acids. The germline CDR1 and CDR2 sequences are MNHEY and SMNVEV (reference sequence). The CDR3 loop is CASREYTAAEQFF.

This sequence joins TRBV4-2 and TRBJ2-5; the D call from TCRdb, TRBD1, cannot be confirmed without DNA. CDR1 and CDR2 (germline): LGHNA, YNFKEQ. The CDR3 consists of 14 residues. CDR3 in amino acids: CASSQEGWGETQYF.

The chain links TRBV6-2 or TRBV6-3 to TRBJ2-3. Germline V gene data show CDR1 as MNHEY and CDR2 as SVGEGT. The CDR3 is 15 amino acids. The CDR3 loop is CASSYGRTDTDTQYF.

V is TRBV3-1 and J is TRBJ2-3. Germline loops: CDR1 LGHDT, CDR2 YNNKEL (reference sequence). The CDR3 runs 12 residues. The CDR3 is CASSQARNTQYF.

This chain connects TRBV7-9 to TRBJ1-6; with no DNA, the TCRdb D assignment of TRBD1 cannot be verified. The germline CDR1 and CDR2 sequences are SEHNR and FQNEAQ (reference sequence). The CDR3 runs to 15 residues. CDR3 region: CASSSGTWAVGSLHF.

The CDR3 protein is CSARDETGFVEKLFF. J is TRBJ1-4 and V is TRBV20-1. CDR1 and CDR2 (germline): DFQATT, SNEGSKA (reference sequence). CDR3 length equals 15 residues.

The J gene is TRBJ2-1, the V gene TRBV7-8; as DNA is missing, the TRBD1 call by TCRdb cannot be tested. The germline V gene has CDR1 SGHVS and CDR2 FQNEAQ. The CDR3 covers 17 residues. The CDR3 sequence: CASSLASGYSSYNEQFF.

The CDR3 is CSASPRGTYEQYF. This rearrangement joins TRBV20-1 to TRBJ2-7. This CDR3 has 13 residues. Germline CDR1 and CDR2: DFQATT and SNEGSKA (reference sequence).